A selection of T cell receptor beta chains follows, all from one sample in a study of T cell repertoires in cytomegalovirus infection. TCRdb re-derived calls from the reads in MiXCR, one entry per CDR3 protein. The sample consists of around 120,000 distinct CDR3 sequences, around 40% of them appearing once. Antigens for these TCRs are unknown. The material was CD8+ T cells from cultured PBMCs, obtained from culture after CMV antigen stimulation. These receptors were obtained from a human donor in good health (CMV status not recorded). Some clones in this sample may be carry-over from other donors' samples. CDR3s include the opening cysteine and the closing phenylalanine or tryptophan. Each record gives: clone size, D gene, J gene, V gene, CDR3 DNA, CDR3 protein. The D gene is left open where the match is weak. Only part of the rows carry a size: once, few, many, or a class if the clone is expanded.

>.|TRBD1|TRBJ2-3|TRBV9
TGTGCCAGCAGCGGACAGGGGAAGTACACAGATACGCAGTATTTT
CASSGQGKYTDTQYF
>few|.|TRBJ2-7|TRBV12-3/TRBV12-4
TGTGCCAGCAGGCTGTCGGGACGAGTCTACGAGCAGTACTTC
CASRLSGRVYEQYF
>.|TRBD2|TRBJ2-3|TRBV4-1
TGCGCCAGCAGCTCCCCAGCCGCGAGCGGGGGGTCACCCACAGATACGCAGTATTTT
CASSSPAASGGSPTDTQYF
>.|TRBD2|TRBJ2-3|TRBV20-1
TGCAGTGCTAGGGTACTAGCGGGGTTCACAGATACGCAGTATTTT
CSARVLAGFTDTQYF
>.|TRBD2|TRBJ2-7|TRBV27
TGTGCCAGCAGTCTCAGACTAGCGGGGACTTACGAGCAGTACTTC
CASSLRLAGTYEQYF
>once|.|TRBJ1-1|TRBV5-5
TGTGCCAGCAGCTTGGAGGACACCATGAACACTGAAGCTTTCTTT
CASSLEDTMNTEAFF
>few|TRBD2|TRBJ2-7|TRBV6-6
TGTGCCAGCGAGAGAACTGATAGCGGGGGGGCCTACGAGCAGTACTTC
CASERTDSGGAYEQYF
>.|TRBD1|TRBJ2-3|TRBV19
TGTGCCAGTGCGGGGGACAGGGAAACAGATACGCAGTATTTT
CASAGDRETDTQYF
>few|.|TRBJ2-1|TRBV7-7
TGTGCCAGCAGCTGGATGAGGGGCAATGAGCAGTTCTTC
CASSWMRGNEQFF
>few|.|TRBJ1-5|TRBV3-1
TGTGCCAGCAGCCAAGGGGACACTAATCAGCCCCAGCATTTT
CASSQGDTNQPQHF
>.|.|TRBJ1-4|TRBV6-1
TGTGCCAGCAGCACCACTAATGAAAAACTGTTTTTT
CASSTTNEKLFF
>few|TRBD1|TRBJ1-4|TRBV7-2
TGTGCCAGCAGCTTTGGGACAGCAACTAATGAAAAACTGTTTTTT
CASSFGTATNEKLFF
>few|TRBD2|TRBJ2-1|TRBV12-3/TRBV12-4
TGTGCCAGCAAATCTAGCGGGAGCTCCTACAATGAGCAGTTCTTC
CASKSSGSSYNEQFF
>.|TRBD2|TRBJ2-1|TRBV12-3/TRBV12-4
TGTGCCAGCAGCCAGACTAGCGGGGGGACTCGGTCCTACAATGAGCAGTTCTTC
CASSQTSGGTRSYNEQFF
>many|.|TRBJ1-1|TRBV7-2
TGTGCCAGCAGCATGGGGTGGGGGGCGGAGACTGAAGCTTTCTTT
CASSMGWGAETEAFF
>.|.|TRBJ1-1|TRBV12-3/TRBV12-4
TGTGCCAGCAGTTACGGGGGGATGAACACTGAAGCTTTCTTT
CASSYGGMNTEAFF
>.|TRBD1|TRBJ2-7|TRBV28
TGTGCCAGCAGTCCTGGCTCGGGACAGGGATCCTACGAGCAGTACTTC
CASSPGSGQGSYEQYF
>.|TRBD1|TRBJ1-5|TRBV27
TGTGCCAGCAGTACCACAGGGGACGGCGAGCCCCAGCATTTT
CASSTTGDGEPQHF
>.|.|TRBJ1-4|TRBV12-3/TRBV12-4
TGTGCCAGCAGTTCCTTGGGAGCAACTAATGAAAAACTGTTTTTT
CASSSLGATNEKLFF
>.|.|TRBJ2-1|TRBV7-9
TGTGCCAGCAGCAACTTACGGGGGTCCTACAATGAGCAGTTCTTC
CASSNLRGSYNEQFF
>few|.|TRBJ2-2|TRBV7-6
TGTGCCAGCAGCCCGTTTAACACCGGGGAGCTGTTTTTT
CASSPFNTGELFF
>few|.|TRBJ1-1|TRBV7-2
TGTGCCAGCAGCCTAGATGGCACTGAAGCTTTCTTT
CASSLDGTEAFF
>few|.|TRBJ2-7|TRBV6-2/TRBV6-3
TGTGCCAGCAGTCCGACGGTCTCCTACGAGCAGTACTTC
CASSPTVSYEQYF
>many|TRBD1|TRBJ1-6|TRBV19
TGTGCCAGTAGGGACAGGGGCGAGGGCTCACCCCTCCACTTT
CASRDRGEGSPLHF
>few|.|TRBJ2-4|TRBV4-1
TGCGCCAGCAGCCAAGCCGCAGTAAACATTCAGTACTTC
CASSQAAVNIQYF
>.|.|TRBJ2-5|TRBV10-3
TGTGCCATCAGTGAGTTAGCCGGGACACCACAAGAGACCCAGTACTTC
CAISELAGTPQETQYF
>.|.|TRBJ2-1|TRBV7-6
TGTGCCAGCAGCTTCATACACAGGGACAATGAGCAGTTCTTC
CASSFIHRDNEQFF
>.|TRBD1|TRBJ1-3|TRBV29-1
TGCAGCGTAGCGACAGGGGAGCTCCTCTCTGGAAACACCATATATTTT
CSVATGELLSGNTIYF
>.|TRBD2|TRBJ2-5|TRBV2
TGTGCCAGCAGTGGTTGGGGCGGGGGGCATCGAGAGACCCAGTACTTC
CASSGWGGGHRETQYF
>.|.|TRBJ1-1|TRBV4-1
TGCGCCAGCAGCCAAAACACAGGGCTTACTGAAGCTTTCTTT
CASSQNTGLTEAFF
>.|.|TRBJ1-3|TRBV7-6
TGTGCCAGCTGCTTAGGAGGCTCTGGAAACACCATATATTTT
CASCLGGSGNTIYF
>many|.|TRBJ2-3|TRBV7-3
TGTGCCAGCAGCCCCGGAATAGGGGGAAGGACAGATACGCAGTATTTT
CASSPGIGGRTDTQYF
>many|.|TRBJ1-1|TRBV7-8
TGTGCCAGCAGCGCCAAGGGTAGGGACACTGAAGCTTTCTTT
CASSAKGRDTEAFF
>.|TRBD1|TRBJ1-1|TRBV11-2
TGTGTCAGCAGCTGGACAGGTGGGGATGAAGCTTTCTTT
CVSSWTGGDEAFF
>few|TRBD2|TRBJ2-3|TRBV7-2
TGTGCCAGCAGCTTAACTAGCGGGGGGGCCTGGACAGATACGCAGTATTTT
CASSLTSGGAWTDTQYF
>many|.|TRBJ1-2|TRBV7-3
TGTGCCAGCAGCCCCGGGGAGGGCGGCTATGGCTACACCTTC
CASSPGEGGYGYTF
>.|TRBD1|TRBJ2-1|TRBV28
TGTGCCAGCAGTTCACCGGGACAGGTTCAGTTCTTC
CASSSPGQVQFF
>.|.|TRBJ2-1|TRBV20-1
TGCAGTGCTAGAGATAAGGGGCTAGATCGCAATGAGCAGTTCTTC
CSARDKGLDRNEQFF
>few|TRBD2|TRBJ2-2|TRBV11-2
TGTGCCAGCAGGGGACTAGCTGGGGAGCTGTTTTTT
CASRGLAGELFF